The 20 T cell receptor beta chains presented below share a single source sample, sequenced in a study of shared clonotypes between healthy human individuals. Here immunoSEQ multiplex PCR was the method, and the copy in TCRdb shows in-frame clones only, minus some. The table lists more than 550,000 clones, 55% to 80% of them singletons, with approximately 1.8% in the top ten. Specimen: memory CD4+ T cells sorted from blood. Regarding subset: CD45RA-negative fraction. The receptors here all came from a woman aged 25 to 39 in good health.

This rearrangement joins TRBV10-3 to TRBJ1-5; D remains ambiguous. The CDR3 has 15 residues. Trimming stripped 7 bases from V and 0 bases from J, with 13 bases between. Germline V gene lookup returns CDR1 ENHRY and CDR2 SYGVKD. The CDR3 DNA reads TGTGCCATCACTAGTCACACGAGTAGCAATCAGCCCCAGCATTTT. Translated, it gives CAITSHTSSNQPQHF.

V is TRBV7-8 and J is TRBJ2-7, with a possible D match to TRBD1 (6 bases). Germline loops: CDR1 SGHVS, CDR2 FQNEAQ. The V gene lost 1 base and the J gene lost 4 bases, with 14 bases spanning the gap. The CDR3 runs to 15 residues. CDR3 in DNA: TGTGCCAGCAGCTTAGAAAGGGGGATGAGTTACGAGCAGTACTTC. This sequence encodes CASSLERGMSYEQYF.

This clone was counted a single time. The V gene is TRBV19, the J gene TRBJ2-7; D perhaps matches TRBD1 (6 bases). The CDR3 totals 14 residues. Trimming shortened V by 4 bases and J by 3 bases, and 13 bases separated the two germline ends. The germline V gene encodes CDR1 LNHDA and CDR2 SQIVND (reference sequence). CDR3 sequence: CASSRGQGIYEQYF. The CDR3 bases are TGTGCCAGTAGTAGGGGGCAGGGGATCTACGAGCAGTACTTC.

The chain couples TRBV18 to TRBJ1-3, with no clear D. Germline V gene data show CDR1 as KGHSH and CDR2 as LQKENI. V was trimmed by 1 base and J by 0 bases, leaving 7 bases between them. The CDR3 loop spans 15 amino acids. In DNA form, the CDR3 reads TGTGCCAGCTCACCACGGGCCCTCTCTGGAAACACCATATATTTT. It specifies CASSPRALSGNTIYF.

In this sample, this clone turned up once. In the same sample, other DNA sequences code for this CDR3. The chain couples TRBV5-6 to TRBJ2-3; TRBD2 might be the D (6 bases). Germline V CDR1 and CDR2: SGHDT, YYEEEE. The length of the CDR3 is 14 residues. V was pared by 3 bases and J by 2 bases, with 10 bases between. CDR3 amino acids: CASSSGGPTDTQYF. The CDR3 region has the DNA TGTGCCAGCAGCTCCGGGGGACCCACAGATACGCAGTATTTT.

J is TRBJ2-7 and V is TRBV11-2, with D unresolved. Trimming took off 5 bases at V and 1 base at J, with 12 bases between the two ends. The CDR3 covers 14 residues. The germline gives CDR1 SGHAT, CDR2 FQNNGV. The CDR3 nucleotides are TGTGCCAGCAGCCATACCGTTGGGTCCTACGAGCAGTACTTC. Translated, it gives CASSHTVGSYEQYF.

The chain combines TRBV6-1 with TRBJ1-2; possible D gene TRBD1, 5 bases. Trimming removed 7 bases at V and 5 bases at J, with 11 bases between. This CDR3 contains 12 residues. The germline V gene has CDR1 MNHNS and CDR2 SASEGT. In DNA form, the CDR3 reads TGTGCCAGCAATAACAGGCTGTATGGCTACACCTTC. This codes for CASNNRLYGYTF.

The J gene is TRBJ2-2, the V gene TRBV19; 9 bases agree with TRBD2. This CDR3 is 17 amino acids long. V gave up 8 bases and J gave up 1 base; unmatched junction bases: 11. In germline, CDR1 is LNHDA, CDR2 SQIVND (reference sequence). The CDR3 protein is CASWRGAAGGNTGELFF. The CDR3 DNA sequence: TGTGCCAGTTGGAGAGGGGCAGCGGGAGGGAACACCGGGGAGCTGTTTTTT.

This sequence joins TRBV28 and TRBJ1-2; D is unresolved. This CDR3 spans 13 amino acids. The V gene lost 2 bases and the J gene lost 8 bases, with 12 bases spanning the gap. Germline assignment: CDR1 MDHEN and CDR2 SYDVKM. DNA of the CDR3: TGTGCCAGCAGTTTACGAGCACGGGAGGGCTACACCTTC. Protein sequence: CASSLRAREGYTF.

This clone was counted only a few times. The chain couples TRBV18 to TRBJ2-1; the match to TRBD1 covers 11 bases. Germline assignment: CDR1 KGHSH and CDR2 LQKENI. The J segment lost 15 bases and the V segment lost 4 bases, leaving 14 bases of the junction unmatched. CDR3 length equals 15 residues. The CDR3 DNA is TGTGCCAGCTCACAAGACTTTCCCGGGACAGGGGGTTTGTTCTTC. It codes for CASSQDFPGTGGLFF. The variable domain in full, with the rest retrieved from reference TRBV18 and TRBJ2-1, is NAGVMQNPRHLVRRRGQEARLRCSPMKGHSHVYWYRQLPEEGLKFMVYLQKENIIDESGMPKERFSAEFPKEGPSILRIQQVVRGDSAAYFCASSQDFPGTGGLFFGPGTRLTVL.

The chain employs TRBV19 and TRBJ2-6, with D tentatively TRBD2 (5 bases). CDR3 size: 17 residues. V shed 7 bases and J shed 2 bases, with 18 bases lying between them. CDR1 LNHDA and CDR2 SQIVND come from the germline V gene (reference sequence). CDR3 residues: CASTIYGVPPGANVLTF. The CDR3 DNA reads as TGTGCCAGTACCATATACGGGGTCCCCCCTGGGGCCAACGTCCTGACTTTC.

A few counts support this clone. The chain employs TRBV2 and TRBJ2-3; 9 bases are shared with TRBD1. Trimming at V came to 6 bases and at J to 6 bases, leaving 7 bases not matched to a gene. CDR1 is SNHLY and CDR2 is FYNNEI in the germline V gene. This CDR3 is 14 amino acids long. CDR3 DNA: TGTGCCAGCAGAACAGGGGGCACGGGGGATACGCAGTATTTT. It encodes CASRTGGTGDTQYF.

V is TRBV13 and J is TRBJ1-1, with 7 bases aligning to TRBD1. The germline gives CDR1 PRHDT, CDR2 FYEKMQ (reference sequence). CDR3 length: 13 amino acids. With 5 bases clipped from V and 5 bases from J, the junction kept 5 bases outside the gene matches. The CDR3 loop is CASSDNRGTEAFF. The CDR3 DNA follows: TGTGCCAGCAGCGATAACAGGGGAACTGAAGCTTTCTTT.

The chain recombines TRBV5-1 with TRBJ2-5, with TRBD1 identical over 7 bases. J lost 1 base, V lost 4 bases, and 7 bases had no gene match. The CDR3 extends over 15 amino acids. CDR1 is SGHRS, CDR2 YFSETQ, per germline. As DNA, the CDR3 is TGCGCCAGCAGCCAGGGGGATTTGGGCCAAGAGACCCAGTACTTC. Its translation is CASSQGDLGQETQYF.

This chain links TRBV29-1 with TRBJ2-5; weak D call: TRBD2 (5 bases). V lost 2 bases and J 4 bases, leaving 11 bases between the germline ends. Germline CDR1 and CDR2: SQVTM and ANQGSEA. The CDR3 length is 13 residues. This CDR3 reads CSVERMAGETQYF. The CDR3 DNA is TGCAGCGTTGAAAGGATGGCGGGAGAGACCCAGTACTTC.

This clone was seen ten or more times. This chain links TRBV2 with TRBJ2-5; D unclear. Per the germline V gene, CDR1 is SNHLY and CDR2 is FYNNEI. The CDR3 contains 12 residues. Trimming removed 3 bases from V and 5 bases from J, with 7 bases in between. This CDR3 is CASSDRMETQYF. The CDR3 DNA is TGTGCCAGCAGTGACCGGATGGAGACCCAGTACTTC.

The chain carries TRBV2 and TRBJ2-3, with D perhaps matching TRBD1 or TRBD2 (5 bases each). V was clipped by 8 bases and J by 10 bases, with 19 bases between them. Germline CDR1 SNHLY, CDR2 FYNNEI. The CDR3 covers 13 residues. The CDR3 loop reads CASRPRDLGPQYF. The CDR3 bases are TGTGCCAGCCGCCCCCGGGACCTCGGCCCGCAGTATTTT.

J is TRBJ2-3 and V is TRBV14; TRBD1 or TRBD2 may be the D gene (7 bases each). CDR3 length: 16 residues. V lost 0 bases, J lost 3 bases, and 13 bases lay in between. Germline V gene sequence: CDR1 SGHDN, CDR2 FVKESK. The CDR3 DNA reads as TGTGCCAGCAGCCAAGATGCCAGGGGGGGTACAGATACGCAGTATTTT. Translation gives CASSQDARGGTDTQYF.

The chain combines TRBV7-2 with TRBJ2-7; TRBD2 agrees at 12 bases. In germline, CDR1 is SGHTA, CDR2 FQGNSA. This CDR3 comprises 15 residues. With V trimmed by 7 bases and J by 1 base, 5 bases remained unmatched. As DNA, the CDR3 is TGTGCCAGCACTAAGACTAGCGGGAGATCCTACGAGCAGTACTTC. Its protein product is CASTKTSGRSYEQYF.

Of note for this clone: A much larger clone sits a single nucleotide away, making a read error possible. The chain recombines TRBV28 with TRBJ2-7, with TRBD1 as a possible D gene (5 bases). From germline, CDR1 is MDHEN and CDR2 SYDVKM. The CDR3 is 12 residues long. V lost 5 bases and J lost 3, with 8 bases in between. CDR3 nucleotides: TGTGCCAGCAGTGCTACAGGCTACGAGCAGTACTTC. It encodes CASSATGYEQYF.